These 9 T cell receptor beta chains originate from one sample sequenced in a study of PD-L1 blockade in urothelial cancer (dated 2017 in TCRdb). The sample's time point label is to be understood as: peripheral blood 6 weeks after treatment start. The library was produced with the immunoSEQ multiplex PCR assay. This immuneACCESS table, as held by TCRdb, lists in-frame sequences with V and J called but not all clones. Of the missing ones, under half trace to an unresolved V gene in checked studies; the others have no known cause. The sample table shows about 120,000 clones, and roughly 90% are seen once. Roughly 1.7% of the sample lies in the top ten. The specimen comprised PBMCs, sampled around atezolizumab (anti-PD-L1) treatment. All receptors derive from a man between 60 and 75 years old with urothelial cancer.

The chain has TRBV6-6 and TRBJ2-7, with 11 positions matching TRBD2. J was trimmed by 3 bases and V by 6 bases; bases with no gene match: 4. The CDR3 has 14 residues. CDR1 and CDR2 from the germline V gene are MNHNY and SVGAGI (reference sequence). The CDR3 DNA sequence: TGTGCCAGCAGACCGGGACTAGCGGTCTACGAGCAGTACTTC. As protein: CASRPGLAVYEQYF.

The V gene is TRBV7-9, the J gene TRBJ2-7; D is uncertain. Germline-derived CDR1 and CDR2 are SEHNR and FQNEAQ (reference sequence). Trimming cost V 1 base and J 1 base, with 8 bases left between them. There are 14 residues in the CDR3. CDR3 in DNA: TGTGCCAGCAGCTTAGTTGGGCAATCCTACGAGCAGTACTTC. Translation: CASSLVGQSYEQYF.

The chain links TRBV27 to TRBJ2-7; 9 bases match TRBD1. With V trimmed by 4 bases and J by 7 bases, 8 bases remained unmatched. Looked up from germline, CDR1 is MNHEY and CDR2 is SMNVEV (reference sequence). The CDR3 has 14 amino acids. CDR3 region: CASSSLTGGGEQYF. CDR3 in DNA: TGTGCCAGCAGTTCCCTGACAGGGGGAGGGGAGCAGTACTTC.

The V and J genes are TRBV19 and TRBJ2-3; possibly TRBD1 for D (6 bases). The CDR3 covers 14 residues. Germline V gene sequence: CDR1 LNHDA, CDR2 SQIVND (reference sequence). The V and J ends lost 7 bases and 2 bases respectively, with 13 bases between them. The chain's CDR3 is CASNRDTVTDTQYF. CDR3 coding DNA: TGTGCCAGTAATCGGGACACCGTCACAGATACGCAGTATTTT.

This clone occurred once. This CDR3 is CASSEAQNTGELFF. The CDR3 nucleotides read TGTGCCAGCAGTGAGGCCCAGAACACCGGGGAGCTGTTTTTT. The V and J genes are TRBV6-1 and TRBJ2-2; D not resolved. Germline V CDR1 and CDR2: MNHNS, SASEGT. The CDR3 consists of 14 residues. Between the trimmed V and J ends, which lost 3 bases and 1 base, there was a span of 6 bases.

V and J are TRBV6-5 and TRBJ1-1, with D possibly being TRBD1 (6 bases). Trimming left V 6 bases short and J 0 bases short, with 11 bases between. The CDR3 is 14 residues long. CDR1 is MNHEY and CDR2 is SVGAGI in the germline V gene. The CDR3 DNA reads TGTGCCAGCAGCTTGGACAGTTTGAACACTGAAGCTTTCTTT. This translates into CASSLDSLNTEAFF.

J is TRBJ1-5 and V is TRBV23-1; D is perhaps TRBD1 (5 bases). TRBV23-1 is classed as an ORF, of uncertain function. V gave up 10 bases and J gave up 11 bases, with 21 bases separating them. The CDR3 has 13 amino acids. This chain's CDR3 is CATLLGHLKAQHF. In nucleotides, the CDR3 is TGCGCCACTCTCCTTGGACATTTAAAGGCCCAGCATTTT.

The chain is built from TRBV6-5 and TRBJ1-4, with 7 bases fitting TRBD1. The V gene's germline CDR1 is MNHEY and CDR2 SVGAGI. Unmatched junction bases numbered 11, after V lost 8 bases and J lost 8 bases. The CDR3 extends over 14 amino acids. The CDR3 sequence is CASSSRGDREKLFF. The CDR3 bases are TGTGCCAGCTCATCCAGGGGGGACAGAGAAAAACTGTTTTTT.

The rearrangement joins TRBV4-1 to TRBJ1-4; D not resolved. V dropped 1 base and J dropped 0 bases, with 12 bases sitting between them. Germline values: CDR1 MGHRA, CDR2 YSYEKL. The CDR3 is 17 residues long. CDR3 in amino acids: CASSQGRQIATNEKLFF. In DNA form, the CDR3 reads TGCGCCAGCAGCCAAGGAAGACAAATAGCAACTAATGAAAAACTGTTTTTT.